This T cell receptor beta chain is from a study of T cell changes during pregnancy in multiple sclerosis. TCRdb's copy holds only in-frame clones and misses some; the assay was immunoSEQ multiplex PCR. Found here are more than 60,000 clones, roughly nine tenths of them singletons; the top ten hold about 0.9%. The starting material was peripheral blood, obtained before pregnancy. This clonotype was sampled from a female donor with multiple sclerosis, enrolled in a pregnancy study.

CDR3 sequence reads: CASGSPGTGNPTEAFF. In DNA form, the CDR3 reads TGTGCTAGTGGCAGTCCCGGGACAGGTAACCCCACTGAAGCTTTCTTT. V is TRBV12-5 and J is TRBJ1-1; 8 positions agree with TRBD1. Germline V gene data show CDR1 as LGHNT and CDR2 as FRNRAP. Trimming at V came to 6 bases and at J to 4 bases, leaving 13 bases not matched to a gene. There are 16 residues in the CDR3.